The rows below give T cell receptor beta chains drawn from one sample of a study. MiXCR, applied by TCRdb to the RT-PCR reads, yields one record per CDR3 protein. Among hundreds of thousands of distinct CDR3 sequences listed, about 14% were seen once. Sequencing used memory CD4+ T cells from blood. The origin of the receptors is a female donor in good health, serving as a healthy control. CDR3s include the opening cysteine and the closing phenylalanine or tryptophan. Each record gives: CDR3 protein, CDR3 DNA, J gene, D gene, V gene, clone size, CDR3 length. D genes are given only for firm matches. Clone size is not always given. Where it is, it says once, few, many or a class for expanded clones.

CDR3aa: CASSLGWGREAFF; CDR3nt: TGTGCCAGCAGTCTAGGCTGGGGGAGGGAAGCTTTCTTT; j_gene: TRBJ1-1; d_gene: .; v_gene: TRBV6-2/TRBV6-3; abundance: few; len: 13
CDR3aa: CASTNMGLSQETQYF; CDR3nt: TGTGCCAGCACCAACATGGGGCTAAGCCAAGAGACCCAGTACTTC; j_gene: TRBJ2-5; d_gene: .; v_gene: TRBV12-3/TRBV12-4; abundance: many; len: 15
CDR3aa: CSVEKSRGANYGYTF; CDR3nt: TGCAGCGTTGAAAAGTCGAGGGGAGCTAACTATGGCTACACCTTC; j_gene: TRBJ1-2; d_gene: .; v_gene: TRBV29-1; abundance: many; len: 15
CDR3aa: CATGRERSSYEQYF; CDR3nt: TGTGCCACCGGGCGGGAGCGGAGCTCCTACGAGCAGTACTTC; j_gene: TRBJ2-7; d_gene: TRBD2; v_gene: TRBV15; abundance: many; len: 14
CDR3aa: CASTTGAVGAYEQYF; CDR3nt: TGTGCCAGCACCACGGGGGCGGTCGGGGCCTACGAGCAGTACTTC; j_gene: TRBJ2-7; d_gene: .; v_gene: TRBV28; abundance: .; len: 15
CDR3aa: CASSSPGIFDEQFF; CDR3nt: TGTGCCAGCAGTTCGCCCGGGATCTTCGATGAGCAGTTCTTC; j_gene: TRBJ2-1; d_gene: .; v_gene: TRBV28; abundance: few; len: 14
CDR3aa: CASSLHGRGKPQHF; CDR3nt: TGTGCCAGCAGTTTACACGGGAGAGGAAAGCCCCAGCATTTT; j_gene: TRBJ1-5; d_gene: .; v_gene: TRBV28; abundance: .; len: 14
CDR3aa: CASSPTGTGYQPQHF; CDR3nt: TGCGCCAGCAGTCCAACCGGGACAGGGTACCAGCCCCAGCATTTT; j_gene: TRBJ1-5; d_gene: TRBD1; v_gene: TRBV5-1; abundance: .; len: 15
CDR3aa: CASSLTSGPAYEQYF; CDR3nt: TGCGCCAGCAGCTTGACTAGCGGGCCTGCCTACGAGCAGTACTTC; j_gene: TRBJ2-7; d_gene: TRBD2; v_gene: TRBV5-1; abundance: many; len: 15
CDR3aa: CASSPWGQGAKNIQYF; CDR3nt: TGTGCCAGCAGCCCCTGGGGACAGGGAGCCAAAAACATTCAGTACTTC; j_gene: TRBJ2-4; d_gene: TRBD1; v_gene: TRBV7-8; abundance: many; len: 16
CDR3aa: CSARERRGSTGELFF; CDR3nt: TGCAGTGCTAGAGAGAGGCGCGGGAGTACCGGGGAGCTGTTTTTT; j_gene: TRBJ2-2; d_gene: TRBD2; v_gene: TRBV20-1; abundance: many; len: 15
CDR3aa: CASSLGRGRSFSDGYTF; CDR3nt: TGTGCCAGCAGCCTAGGGAGGGGAAGGAGCTTTTCGGATGGCTACACCTTC; j_gene: TRBJ1-2; d_gene: .; v_gene: TRBV7-2; abundance: .; len: 17
CDR3aa: CAWSEGIQPQHF; CDR3nt: TGTGCCTGGAGTGAGGGGATTCAGCCCCAGCATTTT; j_gene: TRBJ1-5; d_gene: .; v_gene: TRBV30; abundance: .; len: 12
CDR3aa: CASSEGYGSYEQYF; CDR3nt: TGTGCCAGCAGCGAGGGTTATGGGTCCTACGAGCAGTACTTC; j_gene: TRBJ2-7; d_gene: .; v_gene: TRBV27; abundance: .; len: 14
CDR3aa: CAISESADQPQHF; CDR3nt: TGTGCCATCAGTGAGTCGGCGGATCAGCCCCAGCATTTT; j_gene: TRBJ1-5; d_gene: .; v_gene: TRBV10-3; abundance: many; len: 13
CDR3aa: CASSSAGGSNEKLFF; CDR3nt: TGTGCCAGCAGCTCCGCGGGGGGTTCTAATGAAAAACTGTTTTTT; j_gene: TRBJ1-4; d_gene: .; v_gene: TRBV3-1; abundance: once; len: 15
CDR3aa: CSVEGRLNTEAFF; CDR3nt: TGCAGCGTTGAGGGGCGGTTGAACACTGAAGCTTTCTTT; j_gene: TRBJ1-1; d_gene: .; v_gene: TRBV29-1; abundance: few; len: 13
CDR3aa: CASSHLAGGYNEQFF; CDR3nt: TGTGCCAGCAGTCATCTAGCGGGAGGGTATAATGAGCAGTTCTTC; j_gene: TRBJ2-1; d_gene: TRBD2; v_gene: TRBV28; abundance: few; len: 15
CDR3aa: CASSLTSTGVKLFF; CDR3nt: TGTGCCAGCAGTTTAACTTCCACCGGAGTAAAACTGTTTTTT; j_gene: TRBJ1-4; d_gene: .; v_gene: TRBV27; abundance: few; len: 14
CDR3aa: CASSPVIRDRTNYGYTF; CDR3nt: TGCGCCAGCAGCCCCGTAATCCGGGACAGAACTAACTATGGCTACACCTTC; j_gene: TRBJ1-2; d_gene: TRBD1; v_gene: TRBV4-1; abundance: many; len: 17
CDR3aa: CSARPWTGRTGELFF; CDR3nt: TGCAGTGCTAGACCCTGGACAGGGCGCACCGGGGAGCTGTTTTTT; j_gene: TRBJ2-2; d_gene: TRBD1; v_gene: TRBV20-1; abundance: many; len: 15
CDR3aa: CASSLDYNEQYF; CDR3nt: TGCGCCAGCAGCCTAGACTACAACGAGCAGTACTTC; j_gene: TRBJ2-7; d_gene: .; v_gene: TRBV5-1; abundance: few; len: 12
CDR3aa: CASSPPNRGTTEAFF; CDR3nt: TGTGCCAGCTCACCACCGAACAGGGGGACCACTGAAGCTTTCTTT; j_gene: TRBJ1-1; d_gene: TRBD1; v_gene: TRBV18; abundance: few; len: 15
CDR3aa: CASSELGNGNQPQHF; CDR3nt: TGTGCCAGCAGTGAATTGGGGAACGGCAATCAGCCCCAGCATTTT; j_gene: TRBJ1-5; d_gene: .; v_gene: TRBV6-1; abundance: few; len: 15
CDR3aa: CASRGQVTEAFF; CDR3nt: TGTGCCAGCAGAGGACAGGTGACTGAAGCTTTCTTT; j_gene: TRBJ1-1; d_gene: TRBD1; v_gene: TRBV12-3/TRBV12-4; abundance: many; len: 12
CDR3aa: CASSPRMGGILNTGELFF; CDR3nt: TGTGCCAGCAGCCCCCGGATGGGGGGAATACTTAACACCGGGGAGCTGTTTTTT; j_gene: TRBJ2-2; d_gene: .; v_gene: TRBV9; abundance: .; len: 18
CDR3aa: CASSSPGQEINYTF; CDR3nt: TGTGCCAGCAGTTCCCCCGGACAGGAAATCAACTACACCTTC; j_gene: TRBJ1-2; d_gene: TRBD1; v_gene: TRBV28; abundance: .; len: 14
CDR3aa: CASRSQVSGTEAFF; CDR3nt: TGTGCCAGCAGGTCTCAAGTTTCGGGCACTGAAGCTTTCTTT; j_gene: TRBJ1-1; d_gene: .; v_gene: TRBV11-2; abundance: .; len: 14
CDR3aa: CASSLEIEQYF; CDR3nt: TGCGCCAGCAGCTTGGAGATCGAGCAGTACTTC; j_gene: TRBJ2-7; d_gene: .; v_gene: TRBV5-1; abundance: many; len: 11
CDR3aa: CASSFTGRGQETQYF; CDR3nt: TGTGCCAGCTCCTTCACCGGCAGGGGGCAGGAGACCCAGTACTTC; j_gene: TRBJ2-5; d_gene: TRBD1; v_gene: TRBV18; abundance: few; len: 15
CDR3aa: CASSRASSNYEQYF; CDR3nt: TGCGCCAGCAGCCGGGCTAGCAGCAACTACGAGCAGTACTTC; j_gene: TRBJ2-7; d_gene: .; v_gene: TRBV5-1; abundance: few; len: 14
CDR3aa: CATSDPGYEQYF; CDR3nt: TGTGCCACCAGTGATCCAGGGTACGAGCAGTACTTC; j_gene: TRBJ2-7; d_gene: .; v_gene: TRBV24-1; abundance: few; len: 12
CDR3aa: CASSHTFGTRGNSPFHF; CDR3nt: TGTGCCAGCAGCCACACGTTCGGGACCCGGGGGAATTCACCTTTCCACTTT; j_gene: TRBJ1-6; d_gene: .; v_gene: TRBV3-1; abundance: .; len: 17
CDR3aa: CASSLRLAGGPSEQFF; CDR3nt: TGCGCCAGCAGCTTACGACTAGCGGGAGGGCCTAGTGAGCAGTTCTTC; j_gene: TRBJ2-1; d_gene: TRBD2; v_gene: TRBV5-1; abundance: few; len: 16
CDR3aa: CAIRTVNTEAFF; CDR3nt: TGTGCCATCCGGACAGTGAACACTGAAGCTTTCTTT; j_gene: TRBJ1-1; d_gene: .; v_gene: TRBV10-3; abundance: many; len: 12
CDR3aa: CASSLRLAENNEQFF; CDR3nt: TGTGCCAGCAGTTTGCGGCTAGCCGAAAACAATGAGCAGTTCTTC; j_gene: TRBJ2-1; d_gene: .; v_gene: TRBV12-3/TRBV12-4; abundance: few; len: 15
CDR3aa: CASRWTGDTQYF; CDR3nt: TGTGCCAGCAGGTGGACGGGAGATACGCAGTATTTT; j_gene: TRBJ2-3; d_gene: .; v_gene: TRBV6-6; abundance: .; len: 12
CDR3aa: CSVQRSTVGDTQYF; CDR3nt: TGCAGTGTCCAGAGAAGTACCGTCGGAGATACGCAGTATTTT; j_gene: TRBJ2-3; d_gene: .; v_gene: TRBV20-1; abundance: few; len: 14
CDR3aa: CASSLNLGDFGGETQYF; CDR3nt: TGTGCCAGCAGCCTCAATCTCGGGGACTTCGGGGGGGAGACCCAGTACTTC; j_gene: TRBJ2-5; d_gene: TRBD2; v_gene: TRBV7-2; abundance: few; len: 17
CDR3aa: CASRVTGEQETQYF; CDR3nt: TGTGCCAGCAGGGTAACAGGGGAACAAGAGACCCAGTACTTC; j_gene: TRBJ2-5; d_gene: TRBD1; v_gene: TRBV7-8; abundance: few; len: 14
CDR3aa: CASSRTGLFMNEQFF; CDR3nt: TGCGCCAGCAGCCGTACGGGACTATTTATGAATGAGCAGTTCTTC; j_gene: TRBJ2-1; d_gene: TRBD2; v_gene: TRBV5-1; abundance: many; len: 15
CDR3aa: CASSLPSGTGDTQYF; CDR3nt: TGTGCCAGCAGTCTCCCTAGCGGCACGGGAGATACGCAGTATTTT; j_gene: TRBJ2-3; d_gene: TRBD2; v_gene: TRBV6-1; abundance: .; len: 15
CDR3aa: CASSPDGGPNQPQHF; CDR3nt: TGCGCCAGCAGCCCTGACGGGGGCCCCAATCAGCCCCAGCATTTT; j_gene: TRBJ1-5; d_gene: .; v_gene: TRBV5-1; abundance: .; len: 15
CDR3aa: CATSRGTGYNQPQHF; CDR3nt: TGTGCCACCAGCAGAGGGACAGGTTACAATCAGCCCCAGCATTTT; j_gene: TRBJ1-5; d_gene: TRBD1; v_gene: TRBV15; abundance: .; len: 15
CDR3aa: CSATGGQGKFNTEAFF; CDR3nt: TGCAGTGCTACAGGGGGGCAGGGAAAGTTCAACACTGAAGCTTTCTTT; j_gene: TRBJ1-1; d_gene: TRBD1; v_gene: TRBV20-1; abundance: few; len: 16
CDR3aa: CSAREAPGPTYEQYF; CDR3nt: TGCAGTGCTAGAGAGGCCCCAGGACCAACCTACGAGCAGTACTTC; j_gene: TRBJ2-7; d_gene: .; v_gene: TRBV20-1; abundance: .; len: 15
CDR3aa: CASSLSSGSFQETQYF; CDR3nt: TGTGCCAGCAGCCTCTCTAGCGGGAGTTTCCAGGAGACCCAGTACTTC; j_gene: TRBJ2-5; d_gene: TRBD2; v_gene: TRBV5-4; abundance: few; len: 16
CDR3aa: CASSYRLAGETQYF; CDR3nt: TGCGCCAGCAGCTACAGACTAGCGGGGGAGACCCAGTACTTC; j_gene: TRBJ2-5; d_gene: TRBD2; v_gene: TRBV5-1; abundance: .; len: 14